Each of the 27 T cell receptor beta chains below was sequenced from the same sample in a study of cytomegalovirus exposure and HLA in healthy donors. 13 Jbeta primers and 60 Vbeta primers were used for the PCR. Profiling relied on immunoSEQ multiplex PCR, and the TCRdb table lists in-frame clones only, not all of them. In the table there are some 71,000 clones, 70% to 80% of which are singletons. Sequencing was carried out using PBMCs. These receptors all come from a woman aged 45-65 years in good health and CMV-seropositive.

The chain is built from TRBV19 and TRBJ2-7; TRBD2 is a possible D gene (7 bases). V was cut by 6 bases and J by 5 bases, with 20 bases left in between. The CDR3 is made up of 15 amino acids. CDR1 LNHDA and CDR2 SQIVND come from the germline V gene (reference sequence). CDR3 region: CASSLTPRGAHEQYF. Written as DNA, the CDR3 is TGTGCCAGTAGCCTGACTCCCCGGGGGGCTCACGAGCAGTACTTC.

This clone was counted between two and nine times. V gene TRBV10-3 combines with J gene TRBJ1-4; D not certain. The germline CDR1 and CDR2 sequences are ENHRY and SYGVKD. The CDR3 is 12 amino acids. With 4 bases removed from V and 3 bases from J, the gap between germline ends came to 3 bases. The CDR3 region is CAISAANEKLFF. The CDR3 region has the DNA TGTGCCATCAGTGCGGCTAATGAAAAACTGTTTTTT.

This clone appeared a few times. The chain employs TRBV27 and TRBJ2-1, with TRBD2 matching over 9 bases. This CDR3 is built from 15 residues. Germline CDR1 MNHEY, CDR2 SMNVEV (reference sequence). V lost 3 bases, J lost 9 bases, and 9 bases stayed unmatched. DNA for the CDR3: TGTGCCAGCAGTTTCTTGGTAGCGGGAGCCTCTGAGCAGTTCTTC. This encodes CASSFLVAGASEQFF.

The chain recombines TRBV6-5 with TRBJ2-2; D is unresolved. The CDR3 contains 11 residues. Germline CDR1 MNHEY, CDR2 SVGAGI. The V end was cut by 6 bases, the J end by 5 bases, with 4 bases between. The CDR3 DNA sequence: TGTGCCAGCAGCGGGACCGGGGAGCTGTTTTTT. Its translation: CASSGTGELFF.

The J gene is TRBJ2-1, the V gene TRBV29-1, with D perhaps TRBD1 (5 bases). Germline V gene data show CDR1 as SQVTM and CDR2 as ANQGSEA. The CDR3 extends over 18 amino acids. V was trimmed by 1 base and J by 0 bases, leaving 19 bases between them. CDR3 bases: TGCAGCGTTGAAGCGGCAGGGCTTCTTAAGCGCTCCTACAATGAGCAGTTCTTC. It translates to CSVEAAGLLKRSYNEQFF.

V gene TRBV7-9 combines with J gene TRBJ2-5; D gene ambiguous. This CDR3 region has 13 residues. Germline CDR1 reads SEHNR; CDR2 reads FQNEAQ (reference sequence). Trimming stripped 3 bases from V and 2 bases from J, with 7 bases between. The DNA of the CDR3 is TGTGCCAGCAGCTTGGGCAGACAAGAGACCCAGTACTTC. Translation gives CASSLGRQETQYF.

The J gene is TRBJ1-6, the V gene TRBV2; possible D gene TRBD1, 5 bases. The CDR3 has 14 amino acids. Germline V CDR1 and CDR2: SNHLY, FYNNEI. Trimming stripped 8 bases from V and 9 bases from J, with 17 bases between. CDR3 protein: CASGPGGEISPLHF. CDR3 DNA: TGTGCCAGCGGGCCCGGGGGGGAAATTTCACCCCTCCACTTT.

The J gene is TRBJ2-1, the V gene TRBV18, with 12 bases lining up with TRBD2. With 1 base clipped from V and 5 bases from J, the junction kept 6 bases outside the gene matches. Germline CDR1 is KGHSH and CDR2 is LQKENI. The CDR3 consists of 17 residues. The CDR3 DNA is TGTGCCAGCTCACCACGGACTAGCGGGGTGTTGGACAATGAGCAGTTCTTC. It codes for CASSPRTSGVLDNEQFF.

CDR3 residues: CASSKDGSKDTQYF. In DNA, the CDR3 is TGTGCCAGCAGCAAGGACGGGAGTAAAGATACGCAGTATTTT. This chain links TRBV21-1 with TRBJ2-3; the tabulated D call, TRBD2, remains unverified against the DNA. TRBV21-1 is a listed pseudogene. This CDR3 is built from 14 residues.

This chain links TRBV5-1 with TRBJ2-7; D call uncertain. V gave up 3 bases and J gave up 3 bases, with 10 bases separating them. CDR1 is SGHRS, CDR2 YFSETQ, per germline. The CDR3 loop spans 13 amino acids. For the CDR3, the DNA is TGCGCCAGCAGCTCGCTGACGGGCTACGAGCAGTACTTC. Encoded protein: CASSSLTGYEQYF.

The rearrangement links TRBV5-6 to TRBJ1-1, with D hard to call. From germline, CDR1 is SGHDT and CDR2 YYEEEE. The CDR3 totals 12 residues. V lost 3 bases, J lost 2 bases, and 5 bases lay in between. CDR3 amino acids: CASSYINTEAFF. The DNA of the CDR3 is TGTGCCAGCAGCTACATTAACACTGAAGCTTTCTTT. Looking up the rest from reference TRBV5-6 and TRBJ1-1 gives the full variable domain: DAGVTQSPTHLIKTRGQQVTLRCSPKSGHDTVSWYQQALGQGPQFIFQYYEEEERQRGNFPDRFSGHQFPNYSSELNVNALLLGDSALYLCASSYINTEAFFGQGTRLTVV.

The chain uses TRBV28 and TRBJ1-1; D may be TRBD1 (6 bases). CDR1 MDHEN and CDR2 SYDVKM come from the germline V gene. Trimming pared 11 bases from V and 4 bases from J, leaving 17 bases between. This CDR3 contains 13 residues. CDR3 region: CAASEQGPTEAFF. The CDR3, as DNA: TGTGCCGCTTCAGAACAGGGTCCCACTGAAGCTTTCTTT.

V is TRBV18 and J is TRBJ2-2; D is unclear. Germline-derived CDR1 and CDR2 are KGHSH and LQKENI. Trimming took off 3 bases at V and 0 bases at J, with 2 bases between the two ends. The CDR3 length is 13 residues. CDR3 sequence (DNA): TGTGCCAGCTCACCCTCGAACACCGGGGAGCTGTTTTTT. It is translated as CASSPSNTGELFF. Combining the CDR3 with reference TRBV18 and TRBJ2-2 gives the whole variable domain NAGVMQNPRHLVRRRGQEARLRCSPMKGHSHVYWYRQLPEEGLKFMVYLQKENIIDESGMPKERFSAEFPKEGPSILRIQQVVRGDSAAYFCASSPSNTGELFFGEGSRLTVL.

The J gene is TRBJ1-2, the V gene TRBV5-8, with D unresolved. The V and J ends lost 5 bases and 4 bases respectively, with 24 bases between them. Germline V gene lookup returns CDR1 SGHTS and CDR2 YDEGEE. The CDR3 totals 17 residues. The CDR3 sequence: CASRRTGWGETSYGYTF. The CDR3 region has the DNA TGTGCCAGCAGACGCACGGGGTGGGGAGAGACGAGCTATGGCTACACCTTC.

The chain is built from TRBV15 and TRBJ2-3; TRBD2 matches 7 bases. The CDR3 length is 16 residues. J was trimmed by 0 bases and V by 8 bases; bases with no gene match: 11. CDR1 is LNHNV and CDR2 is YYDKDF in the germline V gene (reference sequence). The CDR3 region is CATSGGRPTSTDTQYF. The CDR3, as DNA: TGTGCCACCTCGGGCGGGAGACCAACTAGCACAGATACGCAGTATTTT.

This chain uses TRBV10-1 with TRBJ1-6; D gene ambiguous. V was clipped by 0 bases and J by 13 bases, with 10 bases between them. This CDR3 is 13 amino acids long. Germline V gives CDR1 WNHNN, CDR2 SYGVQD (reference sequence). DNA for the CDR3: TGCGCCAGCAGTGAGTCCTCTGTCGTTCCCCTCCACTTT. Protein: CASSESSVVPLHF.

The chain joins TRBV7-8 to TRBJ1-1; D gene uncertain. The V gene's germline CDR1 is SGHVS and CDR2 FQNEAQ. This CDR3 spans 14 amino acids. Trimming removed 1 base from V and 1 base from J, with 7 bases in between. The CDR3 DNA reads as TGTGCCAGCAGCTTAGGATGGCAGAACACTGAAGCTTTCTTT. Residues: CASSLGWQNTEAFF.

The rearrangement links TRBV6-6 to TRBJ2-3, with D unresolved. Germline CDR1 is MNHNY and CDR2 is SVGAGI (reference sequence). Between the trimmed V and J ends, which lost 6 bases and 0 bases, there was a span of 13 bases. The CDR3 extends over 15 amino acids. The CDR3 loop reads CASSPVGSSTDTQYF. CDR3 DNA: TGTGCCAGCAGCCCTGTCGGGTCCAGCACAGATACGCAGTATTTT.

The V call is TRBV10-2, the J call TRBJ2-7, with TRBD2 matching over 8 bases. The junction had 5 bases not matched to a gene; V was cut back by 4 bases and J by 6 bases. Germline-derived CDR1 and CDR2 are WSHSY and SAAADI. CDR3 length equals 13 residues. The CDR3 here is CASSGGRLGEQYF. CDR3 sequence (DNA): TGCGCCAGCAGTGGCGGGAGGCTCGGCGAGCAGTACTTC.

The chain joins TRBV28 to TRBJ1-2, with D possibly TRBD1 on 5 matching bases. CDR3 length equals 13 residues. V gave up 2 bases and J gave up 5 bases, with 9 bases separating them. Germline CDR1 reads MDHEN; CDR2 reads SYDVKM. CDR3 sequence: CASSLGASYGYTF. Here the CDR3 DNA reads TGTGCCAGCAGTTTAGGGGCATCTTATGGCTACACCTTC.

In nucleotides, the CDR3 is TGTGCCAGTAGTATAGAAAGGGGGCTGACTGAAGCTTTCTTT. It translates to CASSIERGLTEAFF. The chain couples TRBV19 to TRBJ1-1; 7 bases match TRBD1. Trimming cost V 0 bases and J 5 bases; bases outside gene matches: 3. This CDR3 region has 14 residues. CDR1 is LNHDA and CDR2 is SQIVND in the germline V gene (reference sequence).

V is TRBV28 and J is TRBJ2-5; TRBD1 is a possible D gene (6 bases). Germline V gene sequence: CDR1 MDHEN, CDR2 SYDVKM. There are 15 residues in the CDR3. Trimming pared 5 bases from V and 4 bases from J, leaving 17 bases between. This CDR3 is CASSGGGQGGETQYF. The DNA of the CDR3 is TGTGCCAGCAGTGGGGGCGGGCAGGGCGGAGAGACCCAGTACTTC.

The V gene is TRBV10-3, the J gene TRBJ2-1; 10 bases are shared with TRBD2. The V segment lost 4 bases and the J segment 1 base; nucleotides outside the gene matches: 4. Germline assignment: CDR1 ENHRY and CDR2 SYGVKD. The CDR3 consists of 16 residues. The CDR3 sequence is CAISGRLAGSYNEQFF. The DNA of the CDR3 is TGTGCCATCAGTGGACGACTAGCGGGTTCCTACAATGAGCAGTTCTTC.

V gene TRBV30 combines with J gene TRBJ1-1; D might be TRBD1 (5 bases). CDR1 and CDR2 from the germline V gene are GTSNPN and SVGIG (reference sequence). The CDR3 is 11 amino acids. V was trimmed by 0 bases and J by 7 bases, leaving 6 bases between them. The CDR3 bases are TGTGCCTGGAGTGTACAGGTTGAAGCTTTCTTT. This translates into CAWSVQVEAFF.

The chain recombines TRBV27 with TRBJ1-2, with D possibly matching TRBD1 (6 bases). The germline V and J ends were trimmed by 5 bases and 4 bases, with 14 bases remaining between them. This CDR3 comprises 14 residues. Germline assignment: CDR1 MNHEY and CDR2 SMNVEV (reference sequence). CDR3 sequence: CASSPGQRGYGYTF. The CDR3 DNA reads as TGTGCCAGCAGTCCCGGACAGCGGGGCTATGGCTACACCTTC.

The chain combines TRBV10-1 with TRBJ2-3; D call uncertain. CDR3 length: 15 residues. The germline V gene encodes CDR1 WNHNN and CDR2 SYGVQD (reference sequence). Trimming cost V 3 bases and J 2 bases, with 12 bases left between them. The CDR3 DNA reads as TGCGCCAGCAGTGATCCTCTACTATCCACAGATACGCAGTATTTT. It encodes CASSDPLLSTDTQYF.

The sample holds one count of this clone. This sequence joins TRBV11-2 and TRBJ1-1, with D possibly being TRBD1 (5 bases). V gave up 5 bases and J gave up 4 bases, with 17 bases separating them. Germline-derived CDR1 and CDR2 are SGHAT and FQNNGV. The CDR3 runs to 15 residues. The CDR3 spells CASSQRQREGTEAFF. CDR3 in DNA: TGTGCCAGCAGCCAAAGACAGAGGGAGGGCACTGAAGCTTTCTTT.